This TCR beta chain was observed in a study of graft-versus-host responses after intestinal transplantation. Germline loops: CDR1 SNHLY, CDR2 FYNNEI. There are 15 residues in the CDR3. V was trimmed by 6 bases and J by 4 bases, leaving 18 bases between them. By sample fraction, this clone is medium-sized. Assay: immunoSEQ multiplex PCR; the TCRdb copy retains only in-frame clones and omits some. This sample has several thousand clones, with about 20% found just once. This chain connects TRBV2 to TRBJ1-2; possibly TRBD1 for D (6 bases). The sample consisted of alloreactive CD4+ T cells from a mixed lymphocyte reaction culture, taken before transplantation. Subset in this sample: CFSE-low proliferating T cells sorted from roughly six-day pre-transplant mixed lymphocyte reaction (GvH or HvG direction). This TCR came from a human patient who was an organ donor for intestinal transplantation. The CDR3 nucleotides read TGTGCCAGCAGGCTAGACCTAGACAGGACCTATGGCTACACCTTC. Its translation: CASRLDLDRTYGYTF.